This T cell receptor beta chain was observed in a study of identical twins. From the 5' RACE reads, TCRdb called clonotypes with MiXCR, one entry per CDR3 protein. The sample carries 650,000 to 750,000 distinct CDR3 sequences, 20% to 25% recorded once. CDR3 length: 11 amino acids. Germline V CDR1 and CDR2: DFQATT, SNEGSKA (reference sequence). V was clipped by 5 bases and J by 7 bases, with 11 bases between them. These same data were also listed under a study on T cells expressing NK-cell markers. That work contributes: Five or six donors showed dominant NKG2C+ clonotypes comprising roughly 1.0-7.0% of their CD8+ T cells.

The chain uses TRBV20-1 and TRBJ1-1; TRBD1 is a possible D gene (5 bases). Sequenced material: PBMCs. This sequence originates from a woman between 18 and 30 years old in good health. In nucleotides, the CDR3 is TGCAGTGCTGCCTGGGGGATTGAAGCTTTCTTT. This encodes CSAAWGIEAFF.